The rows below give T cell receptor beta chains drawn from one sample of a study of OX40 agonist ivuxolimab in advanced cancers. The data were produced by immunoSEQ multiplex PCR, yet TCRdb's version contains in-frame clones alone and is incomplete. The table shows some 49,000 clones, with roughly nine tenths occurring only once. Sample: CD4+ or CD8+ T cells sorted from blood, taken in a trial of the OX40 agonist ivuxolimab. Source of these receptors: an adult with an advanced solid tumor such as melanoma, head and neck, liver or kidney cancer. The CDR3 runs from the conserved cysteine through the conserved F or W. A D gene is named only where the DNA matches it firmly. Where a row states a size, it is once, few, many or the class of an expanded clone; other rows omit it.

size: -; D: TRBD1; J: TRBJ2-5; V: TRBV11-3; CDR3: CASSSGTGDLETQYF; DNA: TGTGCCAGCAGCTCCGGGACAGGGGATTTGGAGACCCAGTACTTC
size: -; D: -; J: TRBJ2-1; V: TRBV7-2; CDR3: CASSLEGSTRFF; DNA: TGTGCCAGCAGCTTAGAGGGGTCTACCCGGTTCTTC
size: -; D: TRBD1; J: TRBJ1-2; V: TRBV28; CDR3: CASTQGVSGYTF; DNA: TGTGCCAGCACCCAGGGGGTAAGCGGCTACACCTTC
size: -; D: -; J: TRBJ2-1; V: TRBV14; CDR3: CASSQESRDLYYNEQFF; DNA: TGTGCCAGCAGCCAAGAATCGCGGGACCTTTACTACAATGAGCAGTTCTTC
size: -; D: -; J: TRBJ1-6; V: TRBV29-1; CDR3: CSVEASAGSPLHF; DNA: TGCAGCGTTGAAGCTTCAGCGGGTTCACCCCTCCACTTT
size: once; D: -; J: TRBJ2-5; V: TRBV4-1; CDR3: CASSQPGAGDETQYF; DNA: TGCGCCAGCAGCCAACCTGGGGCTGGGGATGAGACCCAGTACTTC
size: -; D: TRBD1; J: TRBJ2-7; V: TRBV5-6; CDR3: CASSAGQGDYEQYF; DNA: TGTGCCAGCAGCGCGGGACAGGGGGACTACGAGCAGTACTTC
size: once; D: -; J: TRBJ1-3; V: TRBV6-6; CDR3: CASQDLSSGNTIYF; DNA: TGTGCCAGCCAGGATTTGAGCTCTGGAAACACCATATATTTT
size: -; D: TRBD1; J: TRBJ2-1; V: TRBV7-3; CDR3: CASSSRTGYNEQFF; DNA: TGTGCCAGCAGCAGCAGGACAGGGTACAATGAGCAGTTCTTC
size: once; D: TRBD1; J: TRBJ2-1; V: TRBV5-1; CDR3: CASRRTGTQDEQFF; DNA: TGCGCCAGCAGGAGGACAGGGACACAGGATGAGCAGTTCTTC
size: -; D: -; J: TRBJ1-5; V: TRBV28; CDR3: CASSLQGIGPNQPQHF; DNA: TGTGCCAGCAGTTTACAGGGTATAGGCCCCAATCAGCCCCAGCATTTT
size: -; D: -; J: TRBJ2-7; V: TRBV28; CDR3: CASSSTGTETYEQYF; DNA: TGTGCCAGCAGTTCGACCGGGACTGAAACCTACGAGCAGTACTTC
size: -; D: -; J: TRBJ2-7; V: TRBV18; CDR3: CASSKTSDQEQYF; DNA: TGTGCCAGCTCAAAGACTAGTGACCAAGAGCAGTACTTC
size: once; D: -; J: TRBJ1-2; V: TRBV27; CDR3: CASSPQGWGYGYTF; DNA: TGTGCCAGCTCTCCGCAGGGGTGGGGCTATGGCTACACCTTC
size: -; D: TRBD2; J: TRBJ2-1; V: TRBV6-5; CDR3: CASSLGGEAYNEQFF; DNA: TGTGCCAGCAGTTTGGGGGGGGAGGCCTACAATGAGCAGTTCTTC
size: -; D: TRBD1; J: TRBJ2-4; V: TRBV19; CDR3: CASSPPGQGIGNIQYF; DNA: TGTGCCAGTAGTCCCCCGGGACAGGGGATTGGAAACATTCAGTACTTC
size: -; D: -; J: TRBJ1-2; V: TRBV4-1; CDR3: CASSHGESYGYTF; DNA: TGCGCCAGCAGCCACGGAGAATCCTATGGCTACACCTTC
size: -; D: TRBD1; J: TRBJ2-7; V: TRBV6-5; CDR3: CASRSGTGFYEQYF; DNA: TGTGCCAGCAGGAGTGGGACAGGGTTCTACGAGCAGTACTTC
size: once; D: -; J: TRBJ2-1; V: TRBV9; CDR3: CASSSEDPEQFF; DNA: TGTGCCAGCAGCTCTGAGGATCCTGAGCAGTTCTTC
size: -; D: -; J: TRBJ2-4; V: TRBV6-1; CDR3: CASSELLTEYF; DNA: TGTGCCAGCAGTGAACTGCTTACAGAGTACTTC
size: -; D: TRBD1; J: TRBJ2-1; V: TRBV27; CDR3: CASTRGPYSYNEQFF; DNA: TGTGCCAGCACCAGGGGGCCTTACTCCTACAATGAGCAGTTCTTC
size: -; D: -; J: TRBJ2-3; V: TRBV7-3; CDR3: CASSLTVRGEGADTQYF; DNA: TGTGCCAGCAGCTTAACAGTTAGGGGCGAAGGTGCAGATACGCAGTATTTT
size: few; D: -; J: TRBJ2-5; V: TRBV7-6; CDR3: CASSLITGPQETQYF; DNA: TGTGCCAGCAGCTTAATTACAGGGCCCCAAGAGACCCAGTACTTC
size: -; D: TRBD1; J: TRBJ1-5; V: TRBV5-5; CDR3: CASSWGTGVQPQHF; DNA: TGTGCCAGCAGCTGGGGGACAGGGGTTCAGCCCCAGCATTTT
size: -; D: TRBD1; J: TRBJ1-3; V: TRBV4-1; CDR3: CASSRTGNFVSGNTIYF; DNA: TGCGCCAGCAGCCGGACAGGGAATTTTGTCTCTGGAAACACCATATATTTT
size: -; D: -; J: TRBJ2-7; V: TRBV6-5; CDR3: CASRETDPPRQYF; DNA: TGTGCCAGCAGGGAGACAGATCCTCCGAGACAGTACTTC
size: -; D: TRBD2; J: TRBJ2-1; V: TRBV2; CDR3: CASSEGGTSIHEQFF; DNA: TGTGCCAGCAGTGAAGGCGGGACTAGCATCCATGAGCAGTTCTTC
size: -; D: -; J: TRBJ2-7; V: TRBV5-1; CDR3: CASSLGSVTNYEQYF; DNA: TGCGCCAGCAGCTTGGGGTCCGTGACTAACTACGAGCAGTACTTC
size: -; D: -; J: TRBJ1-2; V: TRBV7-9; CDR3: CASSFSDGVDGYTF; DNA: TGTGCCAGCAGCTTCTCAGACGGGGTTGATGGCTACACCTTC
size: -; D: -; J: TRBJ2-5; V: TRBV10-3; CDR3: CAISEAGQLQTQYF; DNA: TGTGCCATCAGTGAGGCAGGACAGTTACAGACCCAGTACTTC
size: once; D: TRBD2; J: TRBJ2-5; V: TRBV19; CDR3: CASSRFLAGLAETQYF; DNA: TGTGCCAGTAGTCGCTTTCTAGCGGGATTAGCGGAGACCCAGTACTTC
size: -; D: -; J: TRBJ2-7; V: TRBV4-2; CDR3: CASSQAGDSYEQYF; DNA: TGTGCCAGCAGCCAAGCGGGAGACTCCTACGAGCAGTACTTC
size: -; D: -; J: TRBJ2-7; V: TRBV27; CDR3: CASSRDLGGRSYEQYF; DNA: TGTGCCAGCAGTCGGGACTTGGGGGGGCGTTCCTACGAGCAGTACTTC
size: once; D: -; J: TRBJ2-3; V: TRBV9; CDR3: CASSDTGRADTQYF; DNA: TGTGCCAGCAGCGACACGGGTAGGGCAGATACGCAGTATTTT
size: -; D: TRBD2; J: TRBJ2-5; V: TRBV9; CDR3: CASSHSGGFQETQYF; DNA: TGTGCCAGCAGCCATAGCGGGGGGTTTCAAGAGACCCAGTACTTC
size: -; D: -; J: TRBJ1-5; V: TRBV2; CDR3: CASSELWGQGQPQHF; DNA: TGTGCCAGCAGTGAATTATGGGGTCAGGGCCAGCCCCAGCATTTT
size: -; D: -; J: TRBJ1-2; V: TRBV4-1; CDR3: CASSQDLAYPYYGYTF; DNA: TGCGCCAGCAGCCAAGATCTCGCCTACCCCTACTATGGCTACACCTTC
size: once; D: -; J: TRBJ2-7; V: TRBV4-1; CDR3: CASSHGDGYEQYF; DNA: TGCGCCAGCAGCCACGGGGATGGCTACGAGCAGTACTTC
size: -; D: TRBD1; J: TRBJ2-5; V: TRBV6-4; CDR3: CASSDFWDRQETQYF; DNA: TGTGCCAGCAGTGACTTCTGGGACAGACAAGAGACCCAGTACTTC
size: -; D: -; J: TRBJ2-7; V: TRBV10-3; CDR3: CAIGGADSAIYEQYF; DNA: TGTGCCATCGGGGGGGCGGACTCCGCGATTTACGAGCAGTACTTC
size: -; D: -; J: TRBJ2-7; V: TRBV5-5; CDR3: CASSLLTLNEQYF; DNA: TGTGCCAGCAGCTTGCTTACCCTAAACGAGCAGTACTTC
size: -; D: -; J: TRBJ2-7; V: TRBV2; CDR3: CASSVEQGSYEQYF; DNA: TGTGCCAGCAGTGTAGAACAGGGCTCCTACGAGCAGTACTTC
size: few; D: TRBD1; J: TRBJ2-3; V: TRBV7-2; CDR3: CASSYKGAQGTDTQYF; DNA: TGTGCCAGCAGCTATAAGGGGGCTCAGGGCACAGATACGCAGTATTTT
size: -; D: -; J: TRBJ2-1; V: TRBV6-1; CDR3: CASRALSYNEQFF; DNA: TGTGCCAGCAGGGCGTTGTCCTACAATGAGCAGTTCTTC
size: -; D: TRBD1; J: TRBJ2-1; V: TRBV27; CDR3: CASSLEQGSYNEQFF; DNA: TGTGCCAGCAGTTTAGAACAGGGGTCCTACAATGAGCAGTTCTTC
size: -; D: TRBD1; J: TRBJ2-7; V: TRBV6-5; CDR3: CASRRQGSSYEQYF; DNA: TGTGCCAGCAGGCGACAGGGGAGCTCCTACGAGCAGTACTTC
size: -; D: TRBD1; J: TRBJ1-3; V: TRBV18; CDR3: CASSPFRTGYSGNTIYF; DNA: TGTGCCAGCTCACCATTCAGGACAGGGTACTCTGGAAACACCATATATTTT
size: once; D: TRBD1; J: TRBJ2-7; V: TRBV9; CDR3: CASSPGTGSYEQYF; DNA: TGTGCCAGCAGCCCAGGGACAGGGTCCTACGAGCAGTACTTC
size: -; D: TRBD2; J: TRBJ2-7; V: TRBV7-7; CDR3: CASSLASGGAYEQYF; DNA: TGTGCCAGCAGCTTAGCTAGCGGGGGGGCGTACGAGCAGTACTTC
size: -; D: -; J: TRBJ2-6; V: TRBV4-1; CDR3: CASSKSVSGANVLTF; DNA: TGCGCCAGCAGCAAAAGCGTCTCTGGGGCCAACGTCCTGACTTTC
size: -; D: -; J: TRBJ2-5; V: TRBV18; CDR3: CASSPIPETQYF; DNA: TGTGCCAGCTCACCTATTCCGGAGACCCAGTACTTC
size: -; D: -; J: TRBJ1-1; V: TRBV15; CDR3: CATSSADSLNTEAFF; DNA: TGTGCCACCAGCAGCGCTGACAGCTTGAACACTGAAGCTTTCTTT
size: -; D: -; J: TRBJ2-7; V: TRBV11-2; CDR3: CASSLAGFEQYF; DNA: TGTGCCAGCAGCTTAGCCGGGTTCGAGCAGTACTTC
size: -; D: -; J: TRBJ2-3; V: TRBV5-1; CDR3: CASTGVGADTQYF; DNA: TGCGCCAGCACTGGGGTGGGGGCAGATACGCAGTATTTT
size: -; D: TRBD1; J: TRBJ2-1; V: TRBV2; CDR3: CASRGTGGNEQFF; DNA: TGTGCCAGCAGGGGAACAGGGGGCAATGAGCAGTTCTTC
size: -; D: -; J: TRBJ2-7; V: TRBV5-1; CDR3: CASSLGSSHGGYEQYF; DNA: TGCGCCAGCAGCTTGGGATCAAGTCATGGGGGCTACGAGCAGTACTTC
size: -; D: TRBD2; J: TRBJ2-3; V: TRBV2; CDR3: CASSEAKLAGGDTQYF; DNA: TGTGCCAGCAGTGAAGCGAAACTAGCGGGGGGAGATACGCAGTATTTT
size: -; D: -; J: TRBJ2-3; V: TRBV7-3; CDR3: CASSPGTLSTDTQYF; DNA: TGTGCCAGCAGCCCCGGGACTCTAAGCACAGATACGCAGTATTTT